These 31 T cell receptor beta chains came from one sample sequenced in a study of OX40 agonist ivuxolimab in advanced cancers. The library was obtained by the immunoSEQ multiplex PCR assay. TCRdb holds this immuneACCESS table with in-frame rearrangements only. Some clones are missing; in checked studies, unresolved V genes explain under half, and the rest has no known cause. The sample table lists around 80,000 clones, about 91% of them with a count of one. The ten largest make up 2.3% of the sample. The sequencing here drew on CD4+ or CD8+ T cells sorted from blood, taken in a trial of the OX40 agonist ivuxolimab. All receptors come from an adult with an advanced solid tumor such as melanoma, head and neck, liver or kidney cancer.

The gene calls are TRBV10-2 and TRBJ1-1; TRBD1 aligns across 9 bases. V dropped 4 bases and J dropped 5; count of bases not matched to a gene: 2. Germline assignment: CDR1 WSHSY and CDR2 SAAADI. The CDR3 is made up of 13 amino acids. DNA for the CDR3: TGCGCCAGCAGTGGACAGGGGGGGACTGAAGCTTTCTTT. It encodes CASSGQGGTEAFF.

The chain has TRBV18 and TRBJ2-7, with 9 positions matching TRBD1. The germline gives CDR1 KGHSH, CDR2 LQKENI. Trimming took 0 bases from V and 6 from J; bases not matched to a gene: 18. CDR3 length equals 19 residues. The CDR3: CASSPPGKRDRDSGGEQYF. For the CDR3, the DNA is TGTGCCAGCTCACCACCGGGCAAGCGGGACAGGGATTCTGGGGGCGAGCAGTACTTC. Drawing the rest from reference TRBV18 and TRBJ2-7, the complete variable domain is NAGVMQNPRHLVRRRGQEARLRCSPMKGHSHVYWYRQLPEEGLKFMVYLQKENIIDESGMPKERFSAEFPKEGPSILRIQQVVRGDSAAYFCASSPPGKRDRDSGGEQYFGPGTRLTVT.

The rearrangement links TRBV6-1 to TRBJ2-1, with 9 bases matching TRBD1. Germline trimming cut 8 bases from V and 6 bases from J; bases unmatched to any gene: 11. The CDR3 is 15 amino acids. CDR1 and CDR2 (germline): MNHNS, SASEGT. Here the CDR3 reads CASAAGTGLFNEQFF. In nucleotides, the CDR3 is TGTGCCAGCGCAGCCGGGACAGGGCTTTTCAATGAGCAGTTCTTC.

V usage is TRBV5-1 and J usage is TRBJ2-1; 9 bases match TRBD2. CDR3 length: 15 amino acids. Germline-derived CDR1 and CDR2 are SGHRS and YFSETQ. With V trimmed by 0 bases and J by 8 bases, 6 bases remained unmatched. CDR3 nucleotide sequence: TGCGCCAGCAGCTTGGGGAGCGGGAGGCGAGATGAGCAGTTCTTC. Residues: CASSLGSGRRDEQFF.

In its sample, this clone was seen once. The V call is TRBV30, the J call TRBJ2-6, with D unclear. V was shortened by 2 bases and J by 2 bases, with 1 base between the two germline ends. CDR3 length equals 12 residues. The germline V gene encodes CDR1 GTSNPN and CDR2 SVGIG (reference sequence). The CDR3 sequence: CAWSPGANVLTF. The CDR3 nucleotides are TGTGCCTGGAGTCCTGGGGCCAACGTCCTGACTTTC.

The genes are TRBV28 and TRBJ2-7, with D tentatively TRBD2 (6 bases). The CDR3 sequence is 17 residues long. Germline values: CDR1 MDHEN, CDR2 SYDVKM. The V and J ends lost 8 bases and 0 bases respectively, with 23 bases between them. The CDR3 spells CASGSPSSASTSYEQYF. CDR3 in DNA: TGTGCCAGCGGGTCCCCCTCTAGCGCCTCGACCTCCTACGAGCAGTACTTC.

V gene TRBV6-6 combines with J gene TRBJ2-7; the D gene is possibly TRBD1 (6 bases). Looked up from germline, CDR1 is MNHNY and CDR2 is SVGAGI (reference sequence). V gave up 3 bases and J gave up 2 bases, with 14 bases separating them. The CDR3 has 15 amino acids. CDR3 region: CASSYGQGSPYEQYF. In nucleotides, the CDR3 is TGTGCCAGCAGTTATGGCCAGGGGAGCCCCTACGAGCAGTACTTC.

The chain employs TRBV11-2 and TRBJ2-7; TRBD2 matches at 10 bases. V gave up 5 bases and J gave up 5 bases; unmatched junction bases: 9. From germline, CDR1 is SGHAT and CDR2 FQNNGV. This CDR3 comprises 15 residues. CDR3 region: CASSSPSGSTHEQYF. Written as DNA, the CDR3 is TGTGCCAGCAGCAGCCCTAGCGGGAGCACCCACGAGCAGTACTTC.

Here the CDR3 reads CASSFTGSYEQYF. In DNA, the CDR3 is TGTGCCAGCAGCTTTACAGGCTCCTACGAGCAGTACTTC. The V and J genes are TRBV7-2 and TRBJ2-7, with D possibly being TRBD1 (5 bases). Germline-derived CDR1 and CDR2 are SGHTA and FQGNSA. V was shortened by 3 bases and J by 0 bases, with 6 bases between the two germline ends. This CDR3 contains 13 residues.

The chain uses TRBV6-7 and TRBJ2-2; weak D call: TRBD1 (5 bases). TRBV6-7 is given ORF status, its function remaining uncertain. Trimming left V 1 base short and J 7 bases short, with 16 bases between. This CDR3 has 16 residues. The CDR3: CASSYLAGSSCGELFF. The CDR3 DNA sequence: TGTGCCAGCAGTTACTTGGCAGGGTCTTCTTGCGGGGAGCTGTTTTTT.

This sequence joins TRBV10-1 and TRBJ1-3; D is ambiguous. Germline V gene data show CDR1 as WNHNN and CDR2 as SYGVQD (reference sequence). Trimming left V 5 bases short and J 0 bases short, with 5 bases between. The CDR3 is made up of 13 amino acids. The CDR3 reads CASSSISGNTIYF. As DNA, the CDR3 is TGCGCCAGCAGTTCCATCTCTGGAAACACCATATATTTT.

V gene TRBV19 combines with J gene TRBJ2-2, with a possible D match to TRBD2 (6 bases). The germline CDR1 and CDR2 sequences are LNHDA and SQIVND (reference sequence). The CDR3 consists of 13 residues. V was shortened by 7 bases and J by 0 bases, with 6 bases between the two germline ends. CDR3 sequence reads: CASTGANTGELFF. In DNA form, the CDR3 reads TGTGCCAGTACGGGGGCGAACACCGGGGAGCTGTTTTTT.

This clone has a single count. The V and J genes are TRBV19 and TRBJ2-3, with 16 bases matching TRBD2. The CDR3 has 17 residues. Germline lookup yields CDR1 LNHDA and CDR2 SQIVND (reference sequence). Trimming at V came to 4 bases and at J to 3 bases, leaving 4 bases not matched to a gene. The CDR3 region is CASSTSGLAGGTDTQYF. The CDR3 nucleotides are TGTGCCAGTAGTACCTCGGGACTAGCGGGAGGGACAGATACGCAGTATTTT.

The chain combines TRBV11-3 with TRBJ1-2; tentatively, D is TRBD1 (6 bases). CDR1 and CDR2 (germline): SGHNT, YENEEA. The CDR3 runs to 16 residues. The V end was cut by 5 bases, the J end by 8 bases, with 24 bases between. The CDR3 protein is CASSPIWTDPYEGYTF. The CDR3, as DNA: TGTGCCAGCAGCCCCATCTGGACAGACCCCTATGAGGGCTACACCTTC.

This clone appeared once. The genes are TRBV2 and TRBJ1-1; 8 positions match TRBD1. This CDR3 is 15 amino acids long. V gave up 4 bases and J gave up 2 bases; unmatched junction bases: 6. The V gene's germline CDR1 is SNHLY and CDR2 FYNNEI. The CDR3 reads CASSGRQGPNTEAFF. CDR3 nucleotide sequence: TGTGCCAGCAGTGGTAGACAGGGGCCAAACACTGAAGCTTTCTTT.

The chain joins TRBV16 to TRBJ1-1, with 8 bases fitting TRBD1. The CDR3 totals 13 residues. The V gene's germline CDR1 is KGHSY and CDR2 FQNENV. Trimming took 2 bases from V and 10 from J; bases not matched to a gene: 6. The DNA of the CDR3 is TGTGCCAGCAGCCAACGGACAGGGATTCGAGCTTTCTTT. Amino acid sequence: CASSQRTGIRAFF.

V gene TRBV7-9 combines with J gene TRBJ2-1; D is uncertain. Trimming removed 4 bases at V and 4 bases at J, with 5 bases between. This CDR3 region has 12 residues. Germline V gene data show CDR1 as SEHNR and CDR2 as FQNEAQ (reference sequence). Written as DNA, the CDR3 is TGTGCCAGCAGCTCAGGATACAATGAGCAGTTCTTC. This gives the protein CASSSGYNEQFF.

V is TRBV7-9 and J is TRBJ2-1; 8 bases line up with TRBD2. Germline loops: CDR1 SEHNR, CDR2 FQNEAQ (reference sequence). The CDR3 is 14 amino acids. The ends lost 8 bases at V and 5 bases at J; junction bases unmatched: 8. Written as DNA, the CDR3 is TGTGCCAGCGCAGGACTAGCCTTTGACAATGAGCAGTTCTTC. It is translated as CASAGLAFDNEQFF.

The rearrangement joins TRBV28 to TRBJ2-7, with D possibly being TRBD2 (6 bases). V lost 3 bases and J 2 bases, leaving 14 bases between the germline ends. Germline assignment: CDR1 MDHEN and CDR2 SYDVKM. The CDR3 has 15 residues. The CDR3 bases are TGTGCCAGCAGTTTGCAGTCTGGAGGGACCTACGAGCAGTACTTC. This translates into CASSLQSGGTYEQYF. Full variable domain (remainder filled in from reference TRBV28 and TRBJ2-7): DVKVTQSSRYLVKRTGEKVFLECVQDMDHENMFWYRQDPGLGLRLIYFSYDVKMKEKGDIPEGYSVSREKKERFSLILESASTNQTSMYLCASSLQSGGTYEQYFGPGTRLTVT.

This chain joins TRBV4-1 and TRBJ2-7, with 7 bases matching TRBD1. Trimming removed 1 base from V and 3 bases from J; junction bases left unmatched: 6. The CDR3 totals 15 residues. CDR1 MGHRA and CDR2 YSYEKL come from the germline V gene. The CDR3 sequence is CASSQVDREVYEQYF. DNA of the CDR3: TGCGCCAGCAGCCAAGTCGACAGGGAAGTCTACGAGCAGTACTTC.

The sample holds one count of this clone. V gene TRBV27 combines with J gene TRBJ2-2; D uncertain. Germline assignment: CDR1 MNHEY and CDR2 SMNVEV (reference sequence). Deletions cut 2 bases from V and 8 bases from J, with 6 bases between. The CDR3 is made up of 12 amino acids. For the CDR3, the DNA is TGTGCCAGCAGTTTAATCCGGGGGGAGCTGTTTTTT. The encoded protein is CASSLIRGELFF.

The DNA of the CDR3 is TGCGCCAGCAGCTTCCAGGGTGAGGAAATCACTGAAGCTTTCTTT. Its protein product is CASSFQGEEITEAFF. The chain joins TRBV5-1 to TRBJ1-1; weak D call: TRBD1 (5 bases). The CDR3 covers 15 residues. V was trimmed by 2 bases and J by 4 bases, leaving 15 bases between them. Per germline, CDR1 SGHRS and CDR2 YFSETQ.

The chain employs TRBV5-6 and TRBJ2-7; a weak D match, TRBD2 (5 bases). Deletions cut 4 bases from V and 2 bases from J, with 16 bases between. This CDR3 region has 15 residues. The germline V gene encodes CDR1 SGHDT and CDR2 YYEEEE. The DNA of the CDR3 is TGTGCCAGCAGCCGTGGACTTCAGCCAGCCTACGAGCAGTACTTC. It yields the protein CASSRGLQPAYEQYF.

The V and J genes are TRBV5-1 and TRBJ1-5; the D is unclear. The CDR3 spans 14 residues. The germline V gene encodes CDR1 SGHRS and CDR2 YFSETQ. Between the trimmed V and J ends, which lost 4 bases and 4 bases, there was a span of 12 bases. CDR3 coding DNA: TGCGCCAGCAGCGTATCAGGACTTAATCAGCCCCAGCATTTT. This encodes CASSVSGLNQPQHF.

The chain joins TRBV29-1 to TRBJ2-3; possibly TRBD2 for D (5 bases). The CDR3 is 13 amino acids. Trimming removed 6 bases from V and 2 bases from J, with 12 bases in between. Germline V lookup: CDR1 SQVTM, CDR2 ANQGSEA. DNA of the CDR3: TGCAGCGTGGAACCCGGGAACACAGATACGCAGTATTTT. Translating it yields CSVEPGNTDTQYF.

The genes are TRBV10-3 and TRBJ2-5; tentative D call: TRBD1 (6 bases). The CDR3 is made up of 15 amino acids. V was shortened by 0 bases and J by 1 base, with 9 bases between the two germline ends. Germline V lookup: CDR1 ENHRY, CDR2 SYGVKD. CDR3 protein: CAISESGASQETQYF. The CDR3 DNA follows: TGTGCCATCAGTGAGTCGGGGGCCAGCCAAGAGACCCAGTACTTC.

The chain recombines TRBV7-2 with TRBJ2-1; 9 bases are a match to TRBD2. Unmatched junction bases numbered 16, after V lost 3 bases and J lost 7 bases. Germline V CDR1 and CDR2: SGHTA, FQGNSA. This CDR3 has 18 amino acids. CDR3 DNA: TGTGCCAGCAGCTTTCGTTCGGAAGGCGGGAGGGCCGGGAATGAGCAGTTCTTC. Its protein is CASSFRSEGGRAGNEQFF.

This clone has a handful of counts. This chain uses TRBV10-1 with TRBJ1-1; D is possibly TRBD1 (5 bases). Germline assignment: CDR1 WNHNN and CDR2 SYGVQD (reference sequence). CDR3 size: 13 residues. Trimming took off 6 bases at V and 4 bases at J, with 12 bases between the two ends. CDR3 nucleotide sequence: TGCGCCAGCAGCGGGCAGGGCGGCACTGAAGCTTTCTTT. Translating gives CASSGQGGTEAFF.

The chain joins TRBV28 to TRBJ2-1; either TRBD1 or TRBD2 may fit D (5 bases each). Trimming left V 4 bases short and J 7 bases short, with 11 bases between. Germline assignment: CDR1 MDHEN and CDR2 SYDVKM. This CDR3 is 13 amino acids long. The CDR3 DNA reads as TGTGCCAGCAGTTCCCCCTGGGGGAATGAGCAGTTCTTC. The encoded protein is CASSSPWGNEQFF.

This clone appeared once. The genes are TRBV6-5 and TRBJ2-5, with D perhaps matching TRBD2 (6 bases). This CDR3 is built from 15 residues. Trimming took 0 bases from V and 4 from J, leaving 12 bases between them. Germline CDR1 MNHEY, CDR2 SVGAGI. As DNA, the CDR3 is TGTGCCAGCAGTTACTCGATAGGAGGGCCAGAGACCCAGTACTTC. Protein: CASSYSIGGPETQYF.

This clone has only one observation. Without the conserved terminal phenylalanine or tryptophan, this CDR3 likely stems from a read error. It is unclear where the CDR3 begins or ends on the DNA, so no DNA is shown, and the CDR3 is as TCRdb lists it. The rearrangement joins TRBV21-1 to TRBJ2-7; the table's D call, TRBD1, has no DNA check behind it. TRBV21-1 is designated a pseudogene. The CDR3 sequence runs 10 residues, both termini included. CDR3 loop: CASSKSDRLL.